A few counts support the clone carrying this T cell receptor (beta chain). Its antigen is still unknown. This entry comes from a study of memory CD4+ T cells and cytomegalovirus serostatus. Broader study findings: Each of 55 to 80 CMV-associated TCRbeta sequences occurred in one to five individuals. CMV serostatus prediction reached median AUC approximately 0.95, or 0.91 with US-trained model.

Original handling: After removing out-of-frame reads, 2.3 million or so distinct TCRbeta sequences remained. Clones were read by immunoSEQ multiplex PCR, and TCRdb kept only the in-frame ones, dropping some. V and J calls plus clone size are reproduced from that table; the DNA served to infer D and trimming. The top ten clones hold 0.78% of a sample with about 48,000 clones, roughly 78% of them seen once. This CDR3 comprises 13 residues. V lost 3 bases, J lost 5 bases, and 1 base stayed unmatched. CDR1 is SGHTA, CDR2 FQGNSA, per germline. The sort gate was single viable CD3+CD4+CD8-CD45RO+ cells for memory CD4+ T cells.

This sequence was found in an adult in good health and CMV-seronegative. V gene TRBV7-2 combines with J gene TRBJ1-2; 9 nucleotides align to TRBD1. Sequencing used memory CD4+ T cells from blood. The CDR3: CASSLGQGYGYTF. The CDR3 DNA sequence: TGTGCCAGCAGCTTGGGACAGGGATATGGCTACACCTTC.